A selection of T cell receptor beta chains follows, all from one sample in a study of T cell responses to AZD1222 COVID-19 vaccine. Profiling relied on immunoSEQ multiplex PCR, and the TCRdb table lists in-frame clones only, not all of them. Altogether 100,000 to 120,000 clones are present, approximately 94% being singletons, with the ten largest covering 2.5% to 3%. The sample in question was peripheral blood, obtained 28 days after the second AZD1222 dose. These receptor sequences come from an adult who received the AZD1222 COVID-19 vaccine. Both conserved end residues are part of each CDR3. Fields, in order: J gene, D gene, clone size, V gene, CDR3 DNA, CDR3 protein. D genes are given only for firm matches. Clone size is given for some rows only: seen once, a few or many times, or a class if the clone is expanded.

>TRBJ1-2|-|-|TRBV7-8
TGTGCCAGCAGCTTAGATGCCTTTTCGATCTGGGTTAACTATGGCTACACCTTC
CASSLDAFSIWVNYGYTF
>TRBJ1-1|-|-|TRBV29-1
TGCAGCGTTGAAGGGGTGAACACTGAAGCTTTCTTT
CSVEGVNTEAFF
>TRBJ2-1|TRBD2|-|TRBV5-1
TGCGCCAGCAGCTTGGGCCGACTAGCGGGAGGTATTAATGAGCAGTTCTTC
CASSLGRLAGGINEQFF
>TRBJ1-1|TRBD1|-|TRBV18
TGTGCCAGCTCACCACAGGGGGCGGACACTGAAGCTTTCTTT
CASSPQGADTEAFF
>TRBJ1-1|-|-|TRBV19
TGTGCCAGTAACTTTGGGTCCCTTAGCACTGAAGCTTTCTTT
CASNFGSLSTEAFF
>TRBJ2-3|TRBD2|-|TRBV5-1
TGCGCCAGCAGCCCGACTAGCGCCCAGGGGTACGGGCAGTATTTT
CASSPTSAQGYGQYF
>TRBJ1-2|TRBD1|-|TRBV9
TGTGCCAGCAGCCATACAGGGGAACATGGCTACACCTTC
CASSHTGEHGYTF
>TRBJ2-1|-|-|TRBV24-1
TGTGCCACCAGTGACAGCAAACAGGGCTCCTACAATGAGCAGTTCTTC
CATSDSKQGSYNEQFF
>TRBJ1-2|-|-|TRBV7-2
TGTGCCAGCAGCTTCAGACAGGACTCTGGCTACACCTTC
CASSFRQDSGYTF
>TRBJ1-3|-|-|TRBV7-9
TGTGCCAGCAGCCAAAATAGCGGGCGAGAAAACACCATATATTTT
CASSQNSGRENTIYF
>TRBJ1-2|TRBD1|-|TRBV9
TGTGCCAGCAGCGTAGTCCCCTGGGACAGGGGGCAAGGCTACACCTTC
CASSVVPWDRGQGYTF
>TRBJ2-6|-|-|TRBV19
TGTGCCAGTAGTATACCCAGGCGCTCTGGGGCCAACGTCCTGACTTTC
CASSIPRRSGANVLTF
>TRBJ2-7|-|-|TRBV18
TGTGCCAGCTCACCACGGCCTGAACCCTACGAGCAGTACTTC
CASSPRPEPYEQYF
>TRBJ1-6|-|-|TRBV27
TGTGCCAGCAGTAGAGCACAGGGCAATTCACCCCTCCACTTT
CASSRAQGNSPLHF
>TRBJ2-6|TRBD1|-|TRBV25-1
TGTGCCAGCAGTGAAGGACAGGGGGACGGGGCCAACGTCCTGACTTTC
CASSEGQGDGANVLTF
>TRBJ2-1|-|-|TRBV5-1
TGCGCCAGCAGCTTGGGGCGGCTACTCGATGAGCAGTTCTTC
CASSLGRLLDEQFF
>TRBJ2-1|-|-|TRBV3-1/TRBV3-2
TGTGCCAGCAGCCCTCTAGTAGGCCACAATGAGCAGTTCTTC
CASSPLVGHNEQFF
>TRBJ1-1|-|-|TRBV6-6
TGTGCCAGCAGTTACTCGGATGTTTACGCTTTCTTT
CASSYSDVYAFF
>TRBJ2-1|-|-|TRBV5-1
TGCGCCAGCAGCGCCGCAGGGGAGGCTTCCTACAATGAGCAGTTCTTC
CASSAAGEASYNEQFF
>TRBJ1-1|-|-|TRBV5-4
TGTGCCAGCAGCTTGGAGGGCAGGGCAGATGAAGCTTTCTTT
CASSLEGRADEAFF
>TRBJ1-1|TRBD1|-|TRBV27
TGTGCCAGCAGTTCCTATACAGGGGGGTTGGCTGAAGCTTTCTTT
CASSSYTGGLAEAFF
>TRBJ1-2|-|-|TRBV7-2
TGTGCCAGCAGCTTAGCCGATACTCCGGGGCATTATGGGTCCATCTATGGCTACACCTTC
CASSLADTPGHYGSIYGYTF
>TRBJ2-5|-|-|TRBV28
TGTGCCAGCAGTTTATGGGCAGGTGGAGAGACCCAGTACTTC
CASSLWAGGETQYF
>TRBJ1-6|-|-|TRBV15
TGTGCCACCAGCAGAGATTACCAGGGCCTTAGCTCCTATAATTCACCCCTCCACTTT
CATSRDYQGLSSYNSPLHF
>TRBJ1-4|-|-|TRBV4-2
TGTGCCAGCAGCCAAGAGAATGAAAAACTGTTTTTT
CASSQENEKLFF
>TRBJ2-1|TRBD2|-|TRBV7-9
TGTGCCAGCAGCTTAACGGGTCTGCGGGAGGCCTACAATGAGCAGTTCTTC
CASSLTGLREAYNEQFF
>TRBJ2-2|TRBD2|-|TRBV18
TGTGCCAGCTCACCGCTACTAGCGGGGAACACCGGGGAGCTGTTTTTT
CASSPLLAGNTGELFF
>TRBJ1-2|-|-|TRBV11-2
TGTGCCAGCAGCTTAGATGTTGGAGGCTACACCTTC
CASSLDVGGYTF
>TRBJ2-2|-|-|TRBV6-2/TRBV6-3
TGTGCCAGCAGTGTGAACACCGGGGAGCTGTTTTTT
CASSVNTGELFF
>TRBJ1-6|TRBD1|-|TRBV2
TGTGCTAGGGGGCAGGGAAGCGATTCACCCCTCCACTTT
CARGQGSDSPLHF
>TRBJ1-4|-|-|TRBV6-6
TGTGCCAGCAGTTACTCGGGGGCAACTAATGAAAAACTGTTTTTT
CASSYSGATNEKLFF
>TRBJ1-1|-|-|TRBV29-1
TGCAGCGTAGAGGGACAAATGAACACTGAAGCTTTCTTT
CSVEGQMNTEAFF
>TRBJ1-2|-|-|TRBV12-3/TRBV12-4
TGTGCCAGCAGGGGACAAGAGGACTATGGCTACACCTTC
CASRGQEDYGYTF
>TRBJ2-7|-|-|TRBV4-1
TGCGCCAGCAGCGCAGGTTCCTACGAGCAGTACTTC
CASSAGSYEQYF
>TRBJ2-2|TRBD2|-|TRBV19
TGTGCCAGTAGTATGGTTACGGGGAGGGGAGGCGGGACCGGGGAGCTGTTTTTT
CASSMVTGRGGGTGELFF
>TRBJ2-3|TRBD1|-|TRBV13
TGTGCCAGCAGCTTTGAGGGGGCCACAGATACGCAGTATTTT
CASSFEGATDTQYF
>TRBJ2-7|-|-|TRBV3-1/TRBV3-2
TGTGCCAGCAGCCAAGAGTCCCTAAAGGTCGCGAAGTACTTC
CASSQESLKVAKYF
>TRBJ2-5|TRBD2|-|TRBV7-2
TGTGCCAGCAGCTTACTAGCGGGGGCTATTACGGAGACCCAGTACTTC
CASSLLAGAITETQYF
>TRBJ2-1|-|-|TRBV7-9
TGTGCCAGCAGCTCCAATGAGCAGTTCTTC
CASSSNEQFF
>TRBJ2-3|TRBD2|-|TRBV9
TGTGCCAGCAGCGTAGAGGCTAGCGGGATAAAAGGTCGGGTTTATTTT
CASSVEASGIKGRVYF
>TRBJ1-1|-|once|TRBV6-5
TGTGCCAGCAGTTACAGATACGGCAGGGGTAACACTGAAGCTTTCTTT
CASSYRYGRGNTEAFF
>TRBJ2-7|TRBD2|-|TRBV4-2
TGTGCCAGCAGCCAAGATACTAGCGGGGGCTACGAGCAGTACTTC
CASSQDTSGGYEQYF
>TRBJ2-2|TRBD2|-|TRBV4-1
TGCGCCAGCAGCCGAGGGACTAGCGGGGGGTTAATCACCGGGGAGCTGTTTTTT
CASSRGTSGGLITGELFF
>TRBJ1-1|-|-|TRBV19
TGTGCCAGTAGTACGGGGACTAACACTGAAGCTTTCTTT
CASSTGTNTEAFF
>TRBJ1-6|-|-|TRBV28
TGTGCCAGCAGTATCGGGACTTATAATTCACCCCTCCACTTT
CASSIGTYNSPLHF
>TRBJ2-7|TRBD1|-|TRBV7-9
TGTGCCAGCAGCTTAATAGGGGGCCCCACCTACGAGCAGTACTTC
CASSLIGGPTYEQYF
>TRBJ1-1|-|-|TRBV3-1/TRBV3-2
TGTGCCAGCAGCCAAGGGTATTCCCCGAACACTGAAGCTTTCTTT
CASSQGYSPNTEAFF
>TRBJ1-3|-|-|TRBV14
TGTGCCAGCAGCCAAGATAAGTGGCAATCTGGAAACACCATATATTTT
CASSQDKWQSGNTIYF
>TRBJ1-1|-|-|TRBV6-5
TGTGCCAGCGAACGGGGTAATATGAACACTGAAGCTTTCTTT
CASERGNMNTEAFF
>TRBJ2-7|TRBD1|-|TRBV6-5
TGTGCCAGCAGGGAGCAGGGGGCCTTCTACGAGCAGTACTTC
CASREQGAFYEQYF
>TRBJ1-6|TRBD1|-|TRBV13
TGTGCCAGCAGCTTCGACAGGGAAGGATCACCCCTCCACTTT
CASSFDREGSPLHF
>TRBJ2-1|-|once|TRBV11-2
TGTGCCAGCAGCTTAATGGCCATACCCACAGATGAGCAGTTCTTC
CASSLMAIPTDEQFF
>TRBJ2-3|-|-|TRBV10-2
TGCGCCAGCAGTCAACGGGGTCCAATCCAGGCAGATACGCAGTATTTT
CASSQRGPIQADTQYF
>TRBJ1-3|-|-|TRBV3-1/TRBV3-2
TGTGCCAGCAGCCCCCGGGGTGATTCCTCTGGAAACACCATATATTTT
CASSPRGDSSGNTIYF
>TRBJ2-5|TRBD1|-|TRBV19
TGTGCCAGTAGTAGGTACGGACAGGGGGTCCCAGAGACCCAGTACTTC
CASSRYGQGVPETQYF